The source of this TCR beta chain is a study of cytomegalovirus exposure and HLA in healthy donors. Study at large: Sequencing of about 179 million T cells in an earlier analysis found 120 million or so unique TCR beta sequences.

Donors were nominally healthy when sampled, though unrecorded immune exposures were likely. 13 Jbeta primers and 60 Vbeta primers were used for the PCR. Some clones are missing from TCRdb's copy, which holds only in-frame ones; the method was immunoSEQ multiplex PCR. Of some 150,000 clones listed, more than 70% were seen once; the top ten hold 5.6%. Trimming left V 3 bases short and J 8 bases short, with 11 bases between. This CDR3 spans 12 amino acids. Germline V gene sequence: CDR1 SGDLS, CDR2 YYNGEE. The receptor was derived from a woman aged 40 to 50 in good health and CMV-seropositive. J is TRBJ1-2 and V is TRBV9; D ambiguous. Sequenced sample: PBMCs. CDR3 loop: CASSGRSEGYTF. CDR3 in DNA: TGTGCCAGCAGCGGGAGATCAGAAGGCTACACCTTC.